These 32 T cell receptor beta chains originate from one sample sequenced in a study of tissue T cells after allogeneic stem cell transplantation. Time point specified: mouse harvest day 14 after allogeneic transplant. The graft held 10^6 splenic CD5+ T cells and 10^7 T-cell-depleted bone marrow cells. Assay used: immunoSEQ multiplex PCR; TCRdb lists only in-frame clones, some missing. The sample includes about 5,000 clones, about 43% of them seen just once. The specimen was gut tissue. The origin of the receptors is a female BALB/c mouse given C57BL/6 T cells with graft-versus-host disease after an allogeneic hematopoietic cell transplant.

By frequency in the sample, this clone is medium-sized. Genes here carry mouse names. The read ends 1 residue before the CDR3 terminus; that terminus is restored from the germline J gene. J is TRBJ2-7 and V is TRBV3, with a weak D call TRBD2 (6 bases). Trimming took 1 base from V and 0 from J, leaving 10 bases between them. This CDR3 comprises 15 residues. Germline V CDR1 and CDR2: SNHLY, FYNGKV (reference sequence). CDR3 loop: CASSLGWGPSYEQYF. Partial CDR3 DNA: TGTGCCAGCAGCTTAGGCTGGGGCCCCTCCTATGAACAGTAC.

In regard to this clone: Gene names refer to mouse genes. The read ends 1 residue early relative to the CDR3; the germline J gene fills the gap. The chain links TRBV12-1 to TRBJ2-5; TRBD2 matches at 8 bases. V was clipped by 1 base and J by 6 bases; unmatched bases: 2. This CDR3 comprises 13 residues. Germline lookup yields CDR1 SGHSN and CDR2 HYEKVE. The CDR3 is CASSLWGGDTQYF. Incomplete CDR3 DNA: TGTGCCAGCTCTCTATGGGGGGGTGACACCCAGTAC.

Comments on this clone: Any gene name here is a mouse gene name. Read data end 1 residue before the CDR3 end; the end is taken from the germline J gene. The rearrangement uses TRBV16 and TRBJ1-1, with D possibly matching TRBD1 (5 bases). Germline-derived CDR1 and CDR2 are SGHSA and FRNQAP. V was trimmed by 0 bases and J by 8 bases, leaving 7 bases between them. The CDR3 runs 12 residues. CDR3: CASSLDRAEVFF. CDR3 DNA, as far as it was read: TGTGCAAGCAGCTTAGACAGGGCGGAAGTCTTC.

Concerning this clone itself: Gene names denote mouse genes. The read comes to an end 1 residue before the CDR3 does, leaving the germline J gene to fill in the end. This chain connects TRBV3 to TRBJ2-2; 9 nucleotides align to TRBD1. CDR3 size: 15 residues. V shed 5 bases and J 4 bases; nucleotides not matched to a gene: 5. Germline values: CDR1 SNHLY, CDR2 FYNGKV (reference sequence). CDR3 sequence reads: CASSRDRVGTGQLYF. CDR3 DNA, as far as it was read: TGTGCCAGCAGCCGGGACAGGGTGGGCACCGGGCAGCTCTAC.

This clone was recorded a few times. The listed genes are named as in mouse. Coverage ceases 1 residue before the CDR3 finishes, and the germline J gene fills in the end. The rearrangement joins TRBV26 to TRBJ2-7; D is perhaps TRBD1 (7 bases). V lost 2 bases, J lost 2 bases, and 13 bases lay in between. The CDR3 loop spans 15 amino acids. Germline values: CDR1 KGHPV, CDR2 FQNQEV (reference sequence). CDR3 residues: CASSLEGASTYEQYF. CDR3 DNA (partial): TGTGCCAGCAGTCTGGAGGGGGCTAGCACCTATGAACAGTAC. Complete variable domain (other parts from reference TRBV26 and TRBJ2-7): NSKVIQTPRYLVKGQGQKAKMRCIPEKGHPVVFWYQQNKNNEFKFLINFQNQEVLQQIDMTEKRFSAECPSNSPCSLEIQSSEAGDSALYLCASSLEGASTYEQYFGPGTRLTVL.

This clone is medium-sized (0.01 to 0.1%) by share. The gene symbols are mouse symbols. The sequence runs out 1 residue before the end of the CDR3; the remainder is reconstructed from the germline J gene. The chain is built from TRBV26 and TRBJ2-7, with D maybe TRBD2 (6 bases). Between the trimmed V and J ends, which lost 4 bases and 0 bases, there was a span of 7 bases. Germline lookup yields CDR1 KGHPV and CDR2 FQNQEV (reference sequence). The CDR3 is 13 amino acids. Incomplete CDR3 DNA: TGTGCCAGCAGTCGGGGGGACTCCTATGAACAGTAC. It specifies CASSRGDSYEQY. The complete CDR3 reads CASSRGDSYEQYF.

This clone appeared once. The germline and genes are mouse ones. The CDR3 is cut off 1 residue early in the read; its end comes from the germline J gene. The rearrangement uses TRBV26 and TRBJ1-1; 7 nucleotides line up with TRBD1. The length of the CDR3 is 14 residues. Germline lookup yields CDR1 KGHPV and CDR2 FQNQEV (reference sequence). With 6 bases clipped from V and 0 bases from J, the junction kept 4 bases outside the gene matches. Partial CDR3 DNA: TGTGCCAGCAGCCAGGGACAGACAAACACAGAAGTCTTC. Its translation is CASSQGQTNTEVF. The complete CDR3 protein is CASSQGQTNTEVFF.

This clone was observed a few times. Mouse gene names apply. The missing CDR3 end, 1 residue past where the read stops, is filled in from the germline J gene. V gene TRBV26 combines with J gene TRBJ2-1; 10 bases are shared with TRBD2. CDR1 is KGHPV and CDR2 is FQNQEV in the germline V gene (reference sequence). The CDR3 sequence is 16 residues long. The trim removed 6 bases at V and 0 bases at J, leaving 5 bases unmatched. The CDR3 bases that were read are TGTGCCAGCAGACGGGACTGGGGATATAACTATGCTGAGCAGTTC. Encoded protein: CASRRDWGYNYAEQF. The entire CDR3 protein reads CASRRDWGYNYAEQFF.

As to this clone: The gene symbols are mouse symbols. Sequencing ends 1 residue short of the CDR3 end; the germline J gene provides the rest. The rearrangement uses TRBV26 and TRBJ2-4, with D possibly matching TRBD1 (5 bases). Germline CDR1 KGHPV, CDR2 FQNQEV (reference sequence). The CDR3 sequence is 13 residues long. V dropped 2 bases and J dropped 4 bases, with 7 bases sitting between them. CDR3 DNA, as far as it was read: TGTGCCAGCAGTCTGAAGGACAAAAACACCTTGTAC. Protein: CASSLKDKNTLY. The full-length CDR3 reads as CASSLKDKNTLYF.

This clone has only one observation. Gene names and germline refer to mouse. The read finishes 1 residue shy of the CDR3 end, and the germline J gene is used to complete it. The chain employs TRBV2 and TRBJ2-4, with 10 bases identical to TRBD2. V lost 4 bases and J lost 4; bases outside the gene matches: 2. CDR1 is LGHNA and CDR2 is YSYQKL in the germline V gene. The CDR3 sequence is 14 residues long. The CDR3 loop reads CASSPTGGKNTLYF. CDR3 bases read: TGTGCCAGCAGCCCGACTGGGGGGAAAAACACCTTGTAC.

As regards this clone: Gene and germline names: mouse. The CDR3 end falls 1 residue outside the read, so it is completed with the germline J gene. The chain combines TRBV13-1 with TRBJ2-7, with D possibly TRBD2 on 6 matching bases. Deletions cut 0 bases from V and 3 bases from J, with 7 bases between. Germline assignment: CDR1 NSHNY and CDR2 SYGAGN. CDR3 length: 13 residues. This CDR3 is CASSDGLVYEQYF. The CDR3 DNA, read in part, is TGTGCCAGCAGTGATGGACTGGTCTATGAACAGTAC.

Points on this clone: Gene and germline names: mouse. Incomplete CDR3 DNA: TGTGCCAGCAGTGATCGGGAATATAACAACCAGGCTCCGCTT. The encoded protein is CASSDREYNNQAPL. In full, the CDR3 reads CASSDREYNNQAPLF. The chain combines TRBV13-3 with TRBJ1-5; no clear D. The read halts 1 residue ahead of the CDR3 end, with the missing end drawn from the germline J gene. The V end lost 1 base, the J end lost 0 bases, and 8 bases lay between the germline ends. The germline V gene has CDR1 NNHDY and CDR2 SYVADS. The CDR3 totals 15 residues.

Remarks on this clone: Mouse gene names apply. The read falls 1 residue short of the CDR3 end, and the missing part is taken from the germline J gene. The V call is TRBV26, the J call TRBJ1-1; a possible D gene is TRBD1 (6 bases). Germline V gives CDR1 KGHPV, CDR2 FQNQEV (reference sequence). The CDR3 has 12 residues. The germline V and J ends were trimmed by 2 bases and 10 bases, with 11 bases remaining between them. The CDR3 here is CASSLDRGRVFF. Incomplete CDR3 DNA: TGTGCCAGCAGTCTGGACCGGGGGCGAGTCTTC.

Comments on this clone: Gene labels here are mouse ones. From the germline J gene comes the end of the CDR3, since the read stops 1 residue before it. The chain joins TRBV12-2 to TRBJ2-1; a weak D match, TRBD2 (6 bases). Trimming took off 4 bases at V and 7 bases at J, with 13 bases between the two ends. CDR1 is SGHLS and CDR2 is HYDKME in the germline V gene. The CDR3 contains 13 residues. The CDR3 bases that were read are TGTGCCAGCTCCCACTGGGTCTGGGCTGAGCAGTTC. Amino acids: CASSHWVWAEQF. The CDR3 reads in full as CASSHWVWAEQFF.

This clone has a handful of counts. Gene names are the mouse ones. The read finishes 1 residue shy of the CDR3 end, and the germline J gene is used to complete it. The chain employs TRBV26 and TRBJ1-3, with TRBD1 matching over 8 bases. Germline V gene sequence: CDR1 KGHPV, CDR2 FQNQEV (reference sequence). This CDR3 is built from 15 residues. With 2 bases clipped from V and 3 bases from J, the junction kept 3 bases outside the gene matches. The CDR3 reads CASSLAGGFGNTLYF. The DNA read from the CDR3 is TGTGCCAGCAGTCTGGCAGGGGGCTTTGGAAATACGCTCTAT.

By sample fraction, this clone is medium-sized. Genes and germline come from the mouse. The CDR3 end falls 1 residue outside the read, so it is completed with the germline J gene. The chain carries TRBV3 and TRBJ2-7; D may be TRBD1 (5 bases). The CDR3 contains 15 residues. Looked up from germline, CDR1 is SNHLY and CDR2 is FYNGKV (reference sequence). V was clipped by 1 base and J by 2 bases, with 12 bases between them. The CDR3 is CASSLGGHPPYEQYF. The covered CDR3 bases are TGTGCCAGCAGCTTAGGAGGACATCCCCCCTATGAACAGTAC.

This clone has a handful of counts. All gene names here are mouse names. The read is 1 residue too short to cover the CDR3 end, so that end is filled in from the germline J gene. This chain uses TRBV26 with TRBJ1-6, with D tentatively TRBD1 (5 bases). TRBJ1-6 is flagged as an ORF with uncertain function. CDR3 size: 13 residues. Germline CDR1 and CDR2: KGHPV and FQNQEV (reference sequence). The V gene lost 4 bases and the J gene lost 8 bases, with 9 bases spanning the gap. The sequenced CDR3 bases are TGTGCCAGCAGTCCTCGGGGGGATTCGCCCCTCTAC. This encodes CASSPRGDSPLY. The entire CDR3 sequence reads CASSPRGDSPLYF.

In regard to this clone: Gene and germline names: mouse. The read is 1 residue too short to cover the CDR3 end, so that end is filled in from the germline J gene. V usage is TRBV5 and J usage is TRBJ1-1; 9 bases map to TRBD1. CDR1 and CDR2 from the germline V gene are LGHNA and YNLKQL (reference sequence). The V gene end was trimmed by 2 bases and the J gene end by 3 bases; junction bases not matched to a gene: 10. The CDR3 runs to 17 residues. This CDR3 reads CASSQISGTGLDTEVFF. The covered CDR3 bases are TGTGCCAGCAGCCAAATCTCCGGGACAGGGCTCGACACAGAAGTCTTC.

This clone is termed medium-sized. The listed genes are named as in mouse. The DNA ends 1 residue before the CDR3 does, and the rest of the CDR3 is filled in from the germline J gene. The chain uses TRBV26 and TRBJ2-7; 11 nucleotides match TRBD2. The length of the CDR3 is 14 residues. J gave up 4 bases and V 4 bases, and 3 bases lay outside the gene matches. The V gene's germline CDR1 is KGHPV and CDR2 FQNQEV (reference sequence). Incomplete CDR3 DNA: TGTGCCAGCAGTCGCCGGGACTGGGGGTATGAACAGTAC. Its protein is CASSRRDWGYEQY. The full CDR3 reads CASSRRDWGYEQYF.

This clone was observed a handful of times. Gene names follow the mouse nomenclature. The CDR3 end falls 1 residue outside the read, so it is completed with the germline J gene. This chain joins TRBV23 and TRBJ1-5. The CDR3 totals 14 residues. Germline V gives CDR1 KGHTA, CDR2 FQNQQP. CDR3 sequence: CSSSPVGNNQAPLF. CDR3 DNA (partial): TGCTCCAGCAGTCCCGTGGGGAACAACCAGGCTCCGCTT. The whole variable domain, filled in from reference TRBV23 and TRBJ1-5, reads DAAVTQKPRYLIKMKGQEAEMKCIPEKGHTAVFWYQQKQSKELKFLIYFQNQQPLDQIDMVKERFSAVCPSSSLCSLGIRTCEAEDSALYLCSSSPVGNNQAPLFGEGTRLSVL.

This clone was picked up a small number of times. Gene labels here are mouse ones. The CDR3 end is not reached by the read, which stops 1 residue before it; the germline J gene fills it in. The chain couples TRBV26 to TRBJ2-3; D tentatively reads TRBD1 or TRBD2 (5 bases each). CDR1 and CDR2 from the germline V gene are KGHPV and FQNQEV (reference sequence). The V end was cut by 3 bases, the J end by 2 bases, with 9 bases between. This CDR3 is 14 amino acids long. The CDR3 spells CASSLPGTAETLYF. The CDR3 DNA, read in part, is TGTGCCAGCAGTCTCCCAGGGACTGCAGAAACGCTGTAT.

Of note for this clone: Mouse gene names apply. The read ends 1 residue before the CDR3 terminus; that terminus is restored from the germline J gene. V and J are TRBV15 and TRBJ1-6; D gene unclear. TRBJ1-6 is an ORF for which the function is uncertain. V dropped 1 base and J dropped 2 bases, with 6 bases sitting between them. Germline CDR1 SGHND, CDR2 FRSKSL. CDR3 length equals 15 residues. The CDR3 reads CASSLDGTYNSPLYF. The covered CDR3 bases are TGTGCCAGCAGTTTAGATGGAACCTATAATTCGCCCCTCTAC.

Notes on this clone: Here the gene names and germline are mouse. The sequence runs out 1 residue before the end of the CDR3; the remainder is reconstructed from the germline J gene. The chain joins TRBV3 to TRBJ1-2; D not certain. Germline V CDR1 and CDR2: SNHLY, FYNGKV (reference sequence). The CDR3 runs 13 residues. V was clipped by 1 base and J by 2 bases, with 5 bases between them. This chain's CDR3 is CASSLEGNSDYTF. The covered CDR3 bases are TGTGCCAGCAGCTTAGAAGGGAACTCCGACTACACC.

Within the sample, this clone is medium-sized. The gene symbols are mouse symbols. The sequenced fragment ends 1 residue before the CDR3 boundary, so the rest is inferred from the germline J gene. V and J are TRBV13-3 and TRBJ1-2; possibly TRBD1 for D (5 bases). The CDR3 consists of 15 residues. Germline V gives CDR1 NNHDY, CDR2 SYVADS. Trimming took off 3 bases at V and 0 bases at J, with 12 bases between the two ends. The CDR3 protein is CASSAGREANSDYTF. Incomplete CDR3 DNA: TGTGCCAGCAGTGCAGGGAGGGAAGCAAACTCCGACTACACC.

For this clone: Each gene name is a mouse one. The read ends 1 residue before the CDR3 terminus; that terminus is restored from the germline J gene. V is TRBV13-2 and J is TRBJ2-7, with D possibly called TRBD1 or TRBD2 (5 bases each). In germline, CDR1 is NNHNN, CDR2 SYGAGS (reference sequence). Trimming cost V 0 bases and J 0 bases, with 7 bases left between them. CDR3 length: 14 residues. The DNA read from the CDR3 is TGTGCCAGCGGTGATGGGGGGAGCTCCTATGAACAGTAC. Its translation is CASGDGGSSYEQY. The entire CDR3 protein reads CASGDGGSSYEQYF.

With respect to this clone: The genes and germline here are from mouse. Sequencing ends 1 residue short of the CDR3 end; the germline J gene provides the rest. The rearrangement links TRBV26 to TRBJ1-1, with 9 positions matching TRBD1. The CDR3 is 13 residues long. CDR1 KGHPV and CDR2 FQNQEV come from the germline V gene (reference sequence). The trim removed 2 bases at V and 5 bases at J, leaving 0 bases unmatched. CDR3 sequence reads: CASSLGQGTEVFF. CDR3 bases read: TGTGCCAGCAGTCTGGGACAGGGGACAGAAGTCTTC.

In regard to this clone: Genes and germline come from the mouse. Read coverage stops 1 residue before the CDR3 terminus; the germline J gene supplies the remainder. The chain is built from TRBV15 and TRBJ2-1; D is uncertain. Germline CDR1 reads SGHND; CDR2 reads FRSKSL. Deletions cut 3 bases from V and 1 base from J, with 4 bases between. The CDR3 is 13 amino acids. CDR3 DNA (partial): TGTGCCAGCAGTTTCAACAACTATGCTGAGCAGTTC. Translating gives CASSFNNYAEQF. The full-length CDR3 reads as CASSFNNYAEQFF.

This clone was counted a few times. Gene names are mouse gene names. The sequence runs out 1 residue before the end of the CDR3; the remainder is reconstructed from the germline J gene. The V and J genes are TRBV26 and TRBJ1-1; no reliable D call. Germline-derived CDR1 and CDR2 are KGHPV and FQNQEV (reference sequence). Trimming took off 8 bases at V and 2 bases at J, with 6 bases between the two ends. This CDR3 comprises 11 residues. The sequenced part of the CDR3 DNA is TGTGCCAGCGGCGACAACACAGAAGTCTTC. It encodes CASGDNTEVF. The full CDR3 protein is CASGDNTEVFF.

This clone was recorded once. All gene names here are mouse names. The missing CDR3 end, 1 residue past where the read stops, is filled in from the germline J gene. The chain combines TRBV3 with TRBJ2-2; D is possibly TRBD1 (6 bases). The CDR3 sequence is 14 residues long. V was cut by 3 bases and J by 4 bases, with 9 bases left in between. Looked up from germline, CDR1 is SNHLY and CDR2 is FYNGKV (reference sequence). Incomplete CDR3 DNA: TGTGCCAGCAGCTTTCAGGGGAGCACCGGGCAGCTCTAC. Encoded protein: CASSFQGSTGQLY. The entire CDR3 is CASSFQGSTGQLYF.

This clone is termed medium-sized. Genes and germline come from the mouse. The sequence runs out 1 residue before the end of the CDR3; the remainder is reconstructed from the germline J gene. This rearrangement joins TRBV3 to TRBJ1-3; tentative D call: TRBD1 (5 bases). The CDR3 runs to 14 residues. Germline loops: CDR1 SNHLY, CDR2 FYNGKV (reference sequence). V was trimmed by 1 base and J by 1 base, leaving 5 bases between them. CDR3 residues: CASSLEGSGNTLYF. The CDR3 bases that were read are TGTGCCAGCAGCTTAGAGGGGTCTGGAAATACGCTCTAT.

Remarks on this clone: Gene names are mouse gene names. The DNA ends 1 residue before the CDR3 does, and the rest of the CDR3 is filled in from the germline J gene. The gene calls are TRBV23 and TRBJ2-3; the D call TRBD2 from the table was never checked on the DNA. The CDR3 totals 15 residues. Germline lookup yields CDR1 KGHTA and CDR2 FQNQQP. This CDR3 reads CSSSNWGGSAETLYF. The sequenced part of the CDR3 DNA is TGCTCCAGCAGTAACTGGGGGGGTAGTGCAGAAACGCTGTAT.

This clone was seen a few times. All gene names here are mouse names. The read terminates 1 residue before the CDR3 end, so the remaining end is supplied by the germline J gene. The genes are TRBV1 and TRBJ2-5; no reliable D call. The germline gives CDR1 NSQYPW, CDR2 LRSPGD (reference sequence). CDR3 length: 11 amino acids. V lost 5 bases, J lost 3 bases, and 3 bases lay in between. CDR3 bases read: TGCACCTGCAGTCATCAAGACACCCAGTAC. The encoded protein is CTCSHQDTQY. The full-length CDR3 reads as CTCSHQDTQYF.